This T cell receptor beta chain was retrieved from a study of cytomegalovirus exposure and HLA in healthy donors. On the study more broadly: Unique TCRs from HLA-typed donors, 65 million to 85 million of them, were held in an early data release.

PCR primers comprised 60 Vbeta and 13 Jbeta primers. TCRdb's table, derived via immunoSEQ multiplex PCR, lists solely in-frame clones and lacks some. This table holds roughly 80,000 clones, roughly 65% found once. This CDR3 comprises 14 residues. Trimming took 4 bases from V and 3 from J; bases not matched to a gene: 5. Germline V gene data show CDR1 as LGHNA and CDR2 as YNFKEQ. As for this clone: Its target is unknown.

Findings and limits, study-wide: Trimming of TCR beta V- and J-genes showed a link, identified in a later analysis, to a missense DCLRE1C variant. At a 0.05 false discovery rate, a later analysis found around 17,000 TCR beta sequences to be associated with HLA alleles. Reportedly, HLA-A and HLA-B alleles of most subjects were accurately predicted from TCR beta.

The V and J genes are TRBV4-2 and TRBJ2-7, with TRBD1 matching 8 bases. The sequenced material came from PBMCs. This receptor was identified in a male donor in good health and CMV-seropositive. The CDR3 DNA is TGTGCCAGCAGCCCGTTCGGACAGGGCTACGAGCAGTACTTC. Protein: CASSPFGQGYEQYF.